This T cell receptor (beta chain) was profiled in a study of cytomegalovirus exposure and HLA in healthy donors. These donors counted as nominally healthy when sampled, but unrecorded immune exposures were likely. PCR employed 60 Vbeta and 13 Jbeta primers. Assay used: immunoSEQ multiplex PCR; TCRdb lists only in-frame clones, some missing. The sample lists 310,000 or so clones; roughly 90% were seen once. Whole-study findings and limits: Relative to equally common others, HLA-associated TCR beta chains showed greater clonal expansion in a later analysis. Within a later analysis, the majority of CMV-associated TCR beta chains appeared HLA-restricted. Productive status was seen about 87% or about 30% of the time for most TCR beta V segments in an earlier analysis.

On this clone itself: Its antigen is not identified.

Germline trimming cut 4 bases from V and 9 bases from J; bases unmatched to any gene: 6. Germline assignment: CDR1 SGDLS and CDR2 YYNGEE. This CDR3 comprises 14 residues. The sample taken for sequencing was PBMCs. This sequence was found in a woman aged 18-35 years in good health and CMV-seronegative. J is TRBJ1-6 and V is TRBV9; 8 nucleotides match TRBD1. DNA for the CDR3: TGTGCCAGCAGCCCCGGACAGGGTTTTTCACCCCTCCACTTT. This encodes CASSPGQGFSPLHF.